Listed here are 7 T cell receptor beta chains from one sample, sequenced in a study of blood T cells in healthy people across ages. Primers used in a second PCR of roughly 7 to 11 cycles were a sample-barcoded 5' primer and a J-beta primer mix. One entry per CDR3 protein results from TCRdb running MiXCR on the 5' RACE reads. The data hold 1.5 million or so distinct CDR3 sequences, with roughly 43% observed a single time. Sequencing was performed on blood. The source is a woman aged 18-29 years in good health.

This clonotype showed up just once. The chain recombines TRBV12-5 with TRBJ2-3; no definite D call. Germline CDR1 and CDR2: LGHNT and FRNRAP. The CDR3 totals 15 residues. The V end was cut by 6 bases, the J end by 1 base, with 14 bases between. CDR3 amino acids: CASGPSSGCTDTQYF. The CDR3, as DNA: TGTGCTAGTGGACCCTCTAGTGGATGCACAGATACGCAGTATTTT. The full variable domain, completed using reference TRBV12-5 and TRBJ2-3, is DARVTQTPRHKVTEMGQEVTMRCQPILGHNTVFWYRQTMMQGLELLAYFRNRAPLDDSGMPKDRFSAEMPDATLATLKIQPSEPRDSAVYFCASGPSSGCTDTQYFGPGTRLTVL.

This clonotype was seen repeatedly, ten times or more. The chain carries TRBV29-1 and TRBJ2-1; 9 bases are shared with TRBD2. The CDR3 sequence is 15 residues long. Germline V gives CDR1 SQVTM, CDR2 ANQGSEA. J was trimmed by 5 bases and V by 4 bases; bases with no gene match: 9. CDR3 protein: CSVVLGLAGNNEQFF. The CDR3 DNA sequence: TGCAGCGTTGTTTTAGGGCTAGCGGGAAACAATGAGCAGTTCTTC.

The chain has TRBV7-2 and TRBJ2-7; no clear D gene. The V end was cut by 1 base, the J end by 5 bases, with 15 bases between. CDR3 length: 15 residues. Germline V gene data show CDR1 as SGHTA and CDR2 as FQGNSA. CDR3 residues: CASSLEYWEINEQYF. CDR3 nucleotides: TGTGCCAGCAGCTTAGAGTATTGGGAAATCAACGAGCAGTACTTC.

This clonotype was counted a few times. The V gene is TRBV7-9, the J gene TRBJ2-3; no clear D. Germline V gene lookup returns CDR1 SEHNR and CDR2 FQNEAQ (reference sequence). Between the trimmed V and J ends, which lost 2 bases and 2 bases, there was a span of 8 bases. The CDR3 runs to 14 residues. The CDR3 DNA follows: TGTGCCAGCAGCTTAATCTATTCCACAGATACGCAGTATTTT. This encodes CASSLIYSTDTQYF.

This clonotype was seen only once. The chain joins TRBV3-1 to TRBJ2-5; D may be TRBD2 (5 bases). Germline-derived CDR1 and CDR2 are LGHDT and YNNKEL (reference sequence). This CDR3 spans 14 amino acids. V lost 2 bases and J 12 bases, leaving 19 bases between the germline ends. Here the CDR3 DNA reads TGTGCCAGCAGCCAACTCGGGGATTCCCACGAGAAGTACTTC. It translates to CASSQLGDSHEKYF.

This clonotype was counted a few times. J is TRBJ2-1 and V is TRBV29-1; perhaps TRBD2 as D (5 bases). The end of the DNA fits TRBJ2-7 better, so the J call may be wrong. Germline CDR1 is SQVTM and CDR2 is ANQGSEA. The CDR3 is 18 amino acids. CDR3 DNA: TGCGGGAGAACGGTTAGCTTTGACCCCGACGGGGAGTACAATGAGCAGTACTTC. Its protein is CGRTVSFDPDGEYNEQYF.

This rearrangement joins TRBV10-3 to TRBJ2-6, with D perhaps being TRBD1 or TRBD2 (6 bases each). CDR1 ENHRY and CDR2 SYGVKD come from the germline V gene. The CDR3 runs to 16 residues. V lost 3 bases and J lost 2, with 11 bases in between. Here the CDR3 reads CAISEGGRTGANVLTF. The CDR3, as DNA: TGTGCCATCAGTGAAGGGGGGAGGACTGGGGCCAACGTCCTGACTTTC.